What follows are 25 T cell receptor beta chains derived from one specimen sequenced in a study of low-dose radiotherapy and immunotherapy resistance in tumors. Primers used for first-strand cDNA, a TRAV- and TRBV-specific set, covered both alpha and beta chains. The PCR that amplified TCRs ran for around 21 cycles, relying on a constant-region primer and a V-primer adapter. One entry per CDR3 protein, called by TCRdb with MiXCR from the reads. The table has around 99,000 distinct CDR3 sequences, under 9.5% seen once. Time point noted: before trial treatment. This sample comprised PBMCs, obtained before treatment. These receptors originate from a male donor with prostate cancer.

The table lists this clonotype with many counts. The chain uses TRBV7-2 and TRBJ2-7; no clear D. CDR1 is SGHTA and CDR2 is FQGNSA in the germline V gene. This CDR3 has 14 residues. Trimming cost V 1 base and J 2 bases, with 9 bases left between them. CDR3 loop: CASSLGHRTYEQYF. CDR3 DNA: TGTGCCAGCAGCTTAGGCCACAGAACCTACGAGCAGTACTTC.

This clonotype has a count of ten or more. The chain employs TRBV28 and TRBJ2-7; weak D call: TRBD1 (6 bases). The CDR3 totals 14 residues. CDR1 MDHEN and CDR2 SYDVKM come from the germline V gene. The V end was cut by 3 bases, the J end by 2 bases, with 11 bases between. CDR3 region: CASSLEYRAYEQYF. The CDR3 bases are TGTGCCAGCAGTTTGGAATACAGGGCCTACGAGCAGTACTTC. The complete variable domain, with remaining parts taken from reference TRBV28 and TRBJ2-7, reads DVKVTQSSRYLVKRTGEKVFLECVQDMDHENMFWYRQDPGLGLRLIYFSYDVKMKEKGDIPEGYSVSREKKERFSLILESASTNQTSMYLCASSLEYRAYEQYFGPGTRLTVT.

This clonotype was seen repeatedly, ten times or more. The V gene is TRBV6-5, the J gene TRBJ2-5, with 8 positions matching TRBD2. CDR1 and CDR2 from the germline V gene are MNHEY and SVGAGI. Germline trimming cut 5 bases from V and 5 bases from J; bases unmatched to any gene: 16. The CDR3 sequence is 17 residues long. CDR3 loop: CASSTGGTSGNRETQYF. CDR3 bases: TGTGCCAGCAGTACGGGTGGAACTAGCGGAAATCGGGAGACCCAGTACTTC.

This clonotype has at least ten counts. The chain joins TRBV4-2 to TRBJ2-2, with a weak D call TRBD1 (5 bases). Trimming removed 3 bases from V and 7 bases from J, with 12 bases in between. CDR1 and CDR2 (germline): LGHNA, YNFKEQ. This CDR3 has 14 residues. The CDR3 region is CASSQNRQDGELFF. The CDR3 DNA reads TGTGCCAGCAGCCAGAACAGGCAGGACGGGGAGCTGTTTTTT.

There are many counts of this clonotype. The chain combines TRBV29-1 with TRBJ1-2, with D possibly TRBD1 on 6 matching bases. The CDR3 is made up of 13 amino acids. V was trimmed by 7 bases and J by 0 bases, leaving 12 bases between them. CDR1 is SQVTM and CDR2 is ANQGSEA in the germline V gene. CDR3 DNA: TGCAGCGACCACAGGGAAACTAACTATGGCTACACCTTC. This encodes CSDHRETNYGYTF.

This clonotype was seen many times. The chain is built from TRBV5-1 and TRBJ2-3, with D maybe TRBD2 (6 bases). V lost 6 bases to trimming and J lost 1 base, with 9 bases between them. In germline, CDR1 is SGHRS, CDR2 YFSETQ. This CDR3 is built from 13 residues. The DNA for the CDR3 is TGCGCCAGCACCGTAGCGGGCACAGATACGCAGTATTTT. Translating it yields CASTVAGTDTQYF. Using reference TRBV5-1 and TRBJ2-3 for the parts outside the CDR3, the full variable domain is KAGVTQTPRYLIKTRGQQVTLSCSPISGHRSVSWYQQTPGQGLQFLFEYFSETQRNKGNFPGRFSGRQFSNSRSEMNVSTLELGDSALYLCASTVAGTDTQYFGPGTRLTVL.

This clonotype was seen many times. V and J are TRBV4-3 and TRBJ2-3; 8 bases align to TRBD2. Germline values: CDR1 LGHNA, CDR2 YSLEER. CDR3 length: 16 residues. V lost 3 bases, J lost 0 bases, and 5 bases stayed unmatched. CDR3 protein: CASSHAGTRSTDTQYF. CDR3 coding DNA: TGCGCCAGCAGCCATGCCGGGACTAGGAGCACAGATACGCAGTATTTT.

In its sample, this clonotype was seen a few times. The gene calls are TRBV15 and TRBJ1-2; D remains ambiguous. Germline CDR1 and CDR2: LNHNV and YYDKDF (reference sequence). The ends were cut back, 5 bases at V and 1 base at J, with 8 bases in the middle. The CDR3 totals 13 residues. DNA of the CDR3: TGTGCCACCAGCCCCGACGTTAACTATGGCTACACCTTC. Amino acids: CATSPDVNYGYTF. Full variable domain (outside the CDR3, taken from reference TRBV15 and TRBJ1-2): DAMVIQNPRYQVTQFGKPVTLSCSQTLNHNVMYWYQQKSSQAPKLLFHYYDKDFNNEADTPDNFQSRRPNTSFCFLDIRSPGLGDTAMYLCATSPDVNYGYTFGSGTRLTVV.

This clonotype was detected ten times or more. The CDR3 is CAITVAPGPPLPEAFF. The CDR3 bases are TGTGCCATCACTGTCGCCCCGGGACCCCCATTACCCGAAGCTTTCTTT. This chain joins TRBV6-9 and TRBJ1-1, with a tentative D call TRBD1 (5 bases). Germline values: CDR1 MNHGY, CDR2 SVAAGI. Trimming stripped 10 bases from V and 8 bases from J, with 29 bases between. This CDR3 is built from 16 residues.

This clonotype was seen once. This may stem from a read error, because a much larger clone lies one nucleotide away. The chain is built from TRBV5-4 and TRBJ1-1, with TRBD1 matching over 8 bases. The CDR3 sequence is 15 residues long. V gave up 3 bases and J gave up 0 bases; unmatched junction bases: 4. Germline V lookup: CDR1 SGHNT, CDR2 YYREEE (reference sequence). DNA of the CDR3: TGTGCCAGCAGCTGCGGGGACAGGCTGAACACTGAAGCTTTCTTT. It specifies CASSCGDRLNTEAFF.

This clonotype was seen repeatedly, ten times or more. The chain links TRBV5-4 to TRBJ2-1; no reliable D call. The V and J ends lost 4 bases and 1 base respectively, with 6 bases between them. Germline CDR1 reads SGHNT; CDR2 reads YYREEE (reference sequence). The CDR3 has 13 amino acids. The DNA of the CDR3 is TGTGCCAGCAGCCCCTCTTCCTACAATGAGCAGTTCTTC. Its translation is CASSPSSYNEQFF.

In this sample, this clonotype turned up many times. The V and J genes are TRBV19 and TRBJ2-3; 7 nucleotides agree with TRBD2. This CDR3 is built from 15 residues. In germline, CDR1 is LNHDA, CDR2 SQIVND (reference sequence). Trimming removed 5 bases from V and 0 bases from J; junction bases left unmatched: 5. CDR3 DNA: TGTGCCAGTAGTGCTAGCGGAACCAGCACAGATACGCAGTATTTT. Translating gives CASSASGTSTDTQYF.

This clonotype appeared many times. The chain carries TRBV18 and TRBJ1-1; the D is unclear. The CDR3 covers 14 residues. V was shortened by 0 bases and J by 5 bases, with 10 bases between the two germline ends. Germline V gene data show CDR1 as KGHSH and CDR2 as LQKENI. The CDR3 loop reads CASSPPPGGTEAFF. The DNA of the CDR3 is TGTGCCAGCTCACCACCGCCAGGCGGGACTGAAGCTTTCTTT.

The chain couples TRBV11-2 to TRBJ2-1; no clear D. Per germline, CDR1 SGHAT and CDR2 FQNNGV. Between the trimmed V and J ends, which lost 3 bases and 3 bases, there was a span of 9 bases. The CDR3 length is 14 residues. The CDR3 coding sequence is TGTGCCAGCAGCTTGAACAGACTCTACAATGAGCAGTTCTTC. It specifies CASSLNRLYNEQFF.

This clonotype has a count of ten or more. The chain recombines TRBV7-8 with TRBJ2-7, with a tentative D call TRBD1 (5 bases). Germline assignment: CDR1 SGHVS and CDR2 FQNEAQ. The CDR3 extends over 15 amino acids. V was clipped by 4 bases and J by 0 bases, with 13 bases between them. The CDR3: CASSSPTGSSYEQYF. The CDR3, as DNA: TGTGCCAGCAGCTCCCCCACAGGTAGCTCCTACGAGCAGTACTTC.

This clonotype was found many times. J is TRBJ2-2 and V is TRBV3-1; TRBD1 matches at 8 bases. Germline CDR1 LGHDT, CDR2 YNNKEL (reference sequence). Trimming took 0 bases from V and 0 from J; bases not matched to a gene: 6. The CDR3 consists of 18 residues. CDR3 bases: TGTGCCAGCAGCCAAGAGCGCAGGGGGCGAACGAACACCGGGGAGCTGTTTTTT. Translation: CASSQERRGRTNTGELFF.

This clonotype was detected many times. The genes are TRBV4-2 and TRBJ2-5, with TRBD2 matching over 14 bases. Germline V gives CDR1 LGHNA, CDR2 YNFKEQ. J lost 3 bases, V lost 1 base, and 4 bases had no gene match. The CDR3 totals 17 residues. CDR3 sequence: CASSQGLAGGFKETQYF. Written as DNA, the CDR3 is TGTGCCAGCAGCCAAGGACTAGCGGGAGGGTTCAAAGAGACCCAGTACTTC.

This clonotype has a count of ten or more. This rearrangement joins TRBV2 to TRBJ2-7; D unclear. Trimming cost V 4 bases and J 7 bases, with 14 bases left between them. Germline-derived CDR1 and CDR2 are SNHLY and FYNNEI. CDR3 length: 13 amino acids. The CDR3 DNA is TGTGCCAGCAGTGCGGAGCTTACGAGTGAGCAGTACTTC. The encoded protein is CASSAELTSEQYF.

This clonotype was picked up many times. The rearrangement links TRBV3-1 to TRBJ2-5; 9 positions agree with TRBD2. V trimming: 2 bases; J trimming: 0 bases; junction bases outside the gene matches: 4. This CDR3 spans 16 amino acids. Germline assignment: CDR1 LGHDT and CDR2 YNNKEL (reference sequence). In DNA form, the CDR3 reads TGTGCCAGCAGCCAATTAAGCGGGAGGAACCAAGAGACCCAGTACTTC. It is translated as CASSQLSGRNQETQYF.

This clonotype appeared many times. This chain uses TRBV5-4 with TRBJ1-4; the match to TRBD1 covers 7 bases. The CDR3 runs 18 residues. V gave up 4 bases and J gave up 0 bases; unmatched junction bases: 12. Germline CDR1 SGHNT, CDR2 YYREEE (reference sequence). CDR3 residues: CASSAQTGPITTNEKLFF. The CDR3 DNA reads TGTGCCAGCAGCGCCCAGACAGGGCCAATAACAACTAATGAAAAACTGTTTTTT.

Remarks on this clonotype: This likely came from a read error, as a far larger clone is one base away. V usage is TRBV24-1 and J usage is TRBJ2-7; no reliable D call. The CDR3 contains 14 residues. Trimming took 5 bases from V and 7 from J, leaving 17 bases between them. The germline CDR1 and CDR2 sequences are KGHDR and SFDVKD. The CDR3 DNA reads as TGTGCCACCAGTGGCCAGGACCCTTACAATGAGCAGTACTTC. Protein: CATSGQDPYNEQYF.

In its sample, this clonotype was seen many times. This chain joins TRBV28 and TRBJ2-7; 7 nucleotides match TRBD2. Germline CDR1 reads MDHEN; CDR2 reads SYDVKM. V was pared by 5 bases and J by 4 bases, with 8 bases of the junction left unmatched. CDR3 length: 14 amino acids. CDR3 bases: TGTGCCAGCAGTATCGGAGTAGCGGGTTACGAGCAGTACTTC. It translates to CASSIGVAGYEQYF. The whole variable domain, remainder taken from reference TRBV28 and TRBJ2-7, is DVKVTQSSRYLVKRTGEKVFLECVQDMDHENMFWYRQDPGLGLRLIYFSYDVKMKEKGDIPEGYSVSREKKERFSLILESASTNQTSMYLCASSIGVAGYEQYFGPGTRLTVT.

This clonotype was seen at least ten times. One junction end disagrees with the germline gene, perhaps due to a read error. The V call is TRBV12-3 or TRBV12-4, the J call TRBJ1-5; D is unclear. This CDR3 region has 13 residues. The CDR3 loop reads CASSLGSNQPQHF. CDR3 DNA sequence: TGTGCCAGCAGCTTAGGTAGCAATCAGCCCCAGCATTTT.

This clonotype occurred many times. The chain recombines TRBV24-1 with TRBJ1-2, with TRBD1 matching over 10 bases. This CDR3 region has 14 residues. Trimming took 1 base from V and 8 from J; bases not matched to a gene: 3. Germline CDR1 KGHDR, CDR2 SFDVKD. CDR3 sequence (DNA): TGTGCCACCAGTGATTTTGGGACAGGGGCCGGCTACACCTTC. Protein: CATSDFGTGAGYTF.

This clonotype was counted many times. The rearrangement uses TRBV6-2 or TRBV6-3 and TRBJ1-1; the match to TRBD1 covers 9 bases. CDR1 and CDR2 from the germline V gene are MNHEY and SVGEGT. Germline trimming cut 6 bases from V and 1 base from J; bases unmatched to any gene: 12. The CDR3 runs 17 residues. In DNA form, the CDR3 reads TGTGCCAGCAGCTCAATCTACAACAGGGGGCAGAACACTGAAGCTTTCTTT. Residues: CASSSIYNRGQNTEAFF.